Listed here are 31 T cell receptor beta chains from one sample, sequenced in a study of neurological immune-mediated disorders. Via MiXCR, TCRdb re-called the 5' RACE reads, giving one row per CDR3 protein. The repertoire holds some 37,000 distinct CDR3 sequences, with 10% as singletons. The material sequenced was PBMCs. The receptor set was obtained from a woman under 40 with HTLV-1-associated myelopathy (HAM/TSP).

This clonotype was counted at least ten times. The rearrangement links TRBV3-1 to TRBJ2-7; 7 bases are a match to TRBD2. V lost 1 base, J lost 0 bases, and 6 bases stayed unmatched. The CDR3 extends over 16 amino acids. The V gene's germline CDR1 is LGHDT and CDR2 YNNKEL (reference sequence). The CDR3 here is CASSQVGSGGSYEQYF. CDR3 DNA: TGTGCCAGCAGCCAAGTTGGGTCGGGGGGCTCCTACGAGCAGTACTTC.

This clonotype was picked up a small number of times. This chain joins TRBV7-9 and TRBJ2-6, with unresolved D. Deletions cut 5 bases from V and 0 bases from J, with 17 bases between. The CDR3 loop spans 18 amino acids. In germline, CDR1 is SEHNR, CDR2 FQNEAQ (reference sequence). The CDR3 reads CASSPLIGSGSGANVLTF. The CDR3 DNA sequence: TGTGCCAGCAGCCCGCTGATCGGGTCCGGCTCTGGGGCCAACGTCCTGACTTTC.

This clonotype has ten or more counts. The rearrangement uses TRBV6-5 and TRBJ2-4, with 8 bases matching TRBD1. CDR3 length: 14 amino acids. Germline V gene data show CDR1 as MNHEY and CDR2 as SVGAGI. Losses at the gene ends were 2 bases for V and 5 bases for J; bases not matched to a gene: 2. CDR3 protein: CASSYDRGQNIQYF. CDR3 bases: TGTGCCAGCAGTTACGACAGGGGTCAAAACATTCAGTACTTC.

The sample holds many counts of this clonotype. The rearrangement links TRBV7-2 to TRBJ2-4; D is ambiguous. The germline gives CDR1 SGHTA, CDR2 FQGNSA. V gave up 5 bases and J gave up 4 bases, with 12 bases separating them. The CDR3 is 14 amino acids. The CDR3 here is CASSTVVGKNIQYF. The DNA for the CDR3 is TGTGCCAGCAGCACAGTCGTAGGGAAAAACATTCAGTACTTC.

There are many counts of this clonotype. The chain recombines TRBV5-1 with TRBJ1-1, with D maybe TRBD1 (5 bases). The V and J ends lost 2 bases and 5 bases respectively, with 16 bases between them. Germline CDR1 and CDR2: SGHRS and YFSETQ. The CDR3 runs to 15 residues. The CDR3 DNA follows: TGCGCCAGCAGCTTTCTTTCCGGGGGACGTACTGAAGCTTTCTTT. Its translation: CASSFLSGGRTEAFF.

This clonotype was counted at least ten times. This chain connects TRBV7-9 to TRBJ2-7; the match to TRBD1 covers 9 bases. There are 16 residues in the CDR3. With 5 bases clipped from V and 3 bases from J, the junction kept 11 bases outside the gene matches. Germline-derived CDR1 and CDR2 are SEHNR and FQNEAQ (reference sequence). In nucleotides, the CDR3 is TGTGCCAGCAGCCCACCTACAGGGGGCTTCGTCTACGAGCAGTACTTC. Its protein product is CASSPPTGGFVYEQYF.

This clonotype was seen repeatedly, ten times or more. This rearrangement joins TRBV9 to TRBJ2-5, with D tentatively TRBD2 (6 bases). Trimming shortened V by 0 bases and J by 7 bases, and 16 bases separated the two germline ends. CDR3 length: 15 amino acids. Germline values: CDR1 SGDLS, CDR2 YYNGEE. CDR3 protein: CASSVDGGRETTQYF. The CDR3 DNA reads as TGTGCCAGCAGCGTAGACGGGGGACGGGAAACGACCCAGTACTTC.

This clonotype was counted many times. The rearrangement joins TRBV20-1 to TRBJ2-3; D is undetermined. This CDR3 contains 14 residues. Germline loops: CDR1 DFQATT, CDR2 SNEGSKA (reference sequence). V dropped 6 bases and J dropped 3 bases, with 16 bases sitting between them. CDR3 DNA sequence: TGCAGTGCCCAAGACGGCGTTCGGACAGATACGCAGTATTTT. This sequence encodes CSAQDGVRTDTQYF.

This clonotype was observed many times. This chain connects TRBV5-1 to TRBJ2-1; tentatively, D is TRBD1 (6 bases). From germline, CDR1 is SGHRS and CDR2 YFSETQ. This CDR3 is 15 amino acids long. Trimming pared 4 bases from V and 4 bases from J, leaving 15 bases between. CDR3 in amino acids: CASSLTGILYNEQFF. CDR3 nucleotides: TGCGCCAGCAGCCTCACAGGGATACTATACAATGAGCAGTTCTTC.

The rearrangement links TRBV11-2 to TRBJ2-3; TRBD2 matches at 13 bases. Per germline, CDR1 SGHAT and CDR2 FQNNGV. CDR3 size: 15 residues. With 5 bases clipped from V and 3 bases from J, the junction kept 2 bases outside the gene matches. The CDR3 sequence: CASSQGLAGTDTQYF. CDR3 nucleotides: TGTGCCAGCAGCCAGGGACTAGCGGGGACAGATACGCAGTATTTT.

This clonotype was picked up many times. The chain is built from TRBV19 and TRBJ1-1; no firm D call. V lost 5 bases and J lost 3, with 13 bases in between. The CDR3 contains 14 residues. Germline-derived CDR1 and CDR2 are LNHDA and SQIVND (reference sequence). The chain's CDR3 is CASSEFGAYTEAFF. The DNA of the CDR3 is TGTGCCAGTAGTGAGTTTGGAGCGTACACTGAAGCTTTCTTT. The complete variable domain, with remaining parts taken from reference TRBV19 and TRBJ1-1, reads DGGITQSPKYLFRKEGQNVTLSCEQNLNHDAMYWYRQDPGQGLRLIYYSQIVNDFQKGDIAEGYSVSREKKESFPLTVTSAQKNPTAFYLCASSEFGAYTEAFFGQGTRLTVV.

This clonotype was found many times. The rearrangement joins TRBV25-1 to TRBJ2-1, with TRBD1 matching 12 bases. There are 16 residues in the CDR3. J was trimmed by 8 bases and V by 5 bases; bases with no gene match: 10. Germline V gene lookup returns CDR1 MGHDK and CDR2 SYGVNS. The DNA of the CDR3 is TGTGCCAGCAGTCCCCATCCGGGACAGGGGGCCTATGAGCAGTTCTTC. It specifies CASSPHPGQGAYEQFF.

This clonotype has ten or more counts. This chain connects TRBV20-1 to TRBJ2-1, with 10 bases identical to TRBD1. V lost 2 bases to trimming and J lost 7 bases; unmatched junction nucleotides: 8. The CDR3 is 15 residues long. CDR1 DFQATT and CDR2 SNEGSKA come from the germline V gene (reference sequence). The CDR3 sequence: CSARPSGQGKNEQFF. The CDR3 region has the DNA TGCAGTGCTAGACCCTCGGGACAGGGGAAGAATGAGCAGTTCTTC.

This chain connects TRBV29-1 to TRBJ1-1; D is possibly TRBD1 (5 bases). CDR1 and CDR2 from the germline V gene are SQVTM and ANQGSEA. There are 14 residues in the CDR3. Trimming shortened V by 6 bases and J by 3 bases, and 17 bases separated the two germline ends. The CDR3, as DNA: TGCAGCGTGTACCGGTACAGGTTTGACACTGAAGCTTTCTTT. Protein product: CSVYRYRFDTEAFF.

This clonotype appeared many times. The CDR3: CASSLRSAASSYEQYF. In DNA, the CDR3 is TGCGCCAGCAGCTTGAGGTCGGCGGCTAGCTCCTACGAGCAGTACTTC. The V gene is TRBV5-1, the J gene TRBJ2-7; D unresolved. Germline CDR1 SGHRS, CDR2 YFSETQ. Trimming cost V 1 base and J 0 bases, with 14 bases left between them. The CDR3 has 16 amino acids.

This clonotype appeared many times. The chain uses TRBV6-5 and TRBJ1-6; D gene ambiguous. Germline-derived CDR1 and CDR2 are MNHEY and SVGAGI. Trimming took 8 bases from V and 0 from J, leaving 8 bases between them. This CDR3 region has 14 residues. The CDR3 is CASRGGSYNSPLHF. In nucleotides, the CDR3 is TGTGCCAGCCGTGGTGGCTCCTATAATTCACCCCTCCACTTT.

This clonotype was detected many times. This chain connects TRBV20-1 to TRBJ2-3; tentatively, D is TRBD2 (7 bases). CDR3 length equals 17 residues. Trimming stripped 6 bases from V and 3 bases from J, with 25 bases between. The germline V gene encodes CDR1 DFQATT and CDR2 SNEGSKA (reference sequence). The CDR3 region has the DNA TGCAGTGCGGAGGGTGTCGGGGGGCGTTTAGGAACAGATACGCAGTATTTT. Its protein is CSAEGVGGRLGTDTQYF.

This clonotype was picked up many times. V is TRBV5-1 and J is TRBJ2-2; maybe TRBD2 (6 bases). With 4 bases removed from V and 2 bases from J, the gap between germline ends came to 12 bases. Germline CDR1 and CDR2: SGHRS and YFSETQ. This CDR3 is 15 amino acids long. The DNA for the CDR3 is TGCGCCAGCAGCCCGGGACTGCCTAACACCGGGGAGCTGTTTTTT. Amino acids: CASSPGLPNTGELFF. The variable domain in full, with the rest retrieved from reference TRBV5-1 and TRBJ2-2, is KAGVTQTPRYLIKTRGQQVTLSCSPISGHRSVSWYQQTPGQGLQFLFEYFSETQRNKGNFPGRFSGRQFSNSRSEMNVSTLELGDSALYLCASSPGLPNTGELFFGEGSRLTVL.

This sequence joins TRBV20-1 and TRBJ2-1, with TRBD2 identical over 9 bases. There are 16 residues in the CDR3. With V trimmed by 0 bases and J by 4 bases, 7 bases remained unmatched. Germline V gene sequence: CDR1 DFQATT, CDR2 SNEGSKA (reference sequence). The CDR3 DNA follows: TGCAGTGCTAGAGACAGCGGGGGGTTCCCTTACAATGAGCAGTTCTTC. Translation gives CSARDSGGFPYNEQFF.

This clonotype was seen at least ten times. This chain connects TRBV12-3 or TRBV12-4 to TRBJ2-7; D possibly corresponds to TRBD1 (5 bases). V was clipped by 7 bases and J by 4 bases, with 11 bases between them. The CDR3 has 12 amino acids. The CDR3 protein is CASTQTGYEQYF. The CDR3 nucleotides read TGTGCCAGCACCCAAACAGGTTACGAGCAGTACTTC.

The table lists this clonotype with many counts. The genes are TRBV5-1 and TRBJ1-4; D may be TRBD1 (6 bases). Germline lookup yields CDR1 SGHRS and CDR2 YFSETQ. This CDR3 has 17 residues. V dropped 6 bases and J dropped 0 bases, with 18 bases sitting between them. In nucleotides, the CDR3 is TGCGCCAGCACCCCGGACAGACTAAGTACAACTAATGAAAAACTGTTTTTT. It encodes CASTPDRLSTTNEKLFF.

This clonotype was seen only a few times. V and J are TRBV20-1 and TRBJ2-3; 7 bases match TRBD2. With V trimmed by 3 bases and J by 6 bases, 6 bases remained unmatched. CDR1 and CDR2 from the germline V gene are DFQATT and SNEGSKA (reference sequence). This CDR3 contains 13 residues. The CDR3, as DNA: TGCAGTGCTAGTTGGACTAGGACCGATACGCAGTATTTT. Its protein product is CSASWTRTDTQYF.

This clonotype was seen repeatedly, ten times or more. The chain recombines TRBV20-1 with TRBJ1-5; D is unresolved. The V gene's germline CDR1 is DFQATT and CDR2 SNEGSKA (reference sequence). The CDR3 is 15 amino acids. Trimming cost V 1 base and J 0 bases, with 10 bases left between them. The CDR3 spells CSARVGSNSNQPQHF. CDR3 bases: TGCAGTGCTAGAGTGGGCAGTAATAGCAATCAGCCCCAGCATTTT.

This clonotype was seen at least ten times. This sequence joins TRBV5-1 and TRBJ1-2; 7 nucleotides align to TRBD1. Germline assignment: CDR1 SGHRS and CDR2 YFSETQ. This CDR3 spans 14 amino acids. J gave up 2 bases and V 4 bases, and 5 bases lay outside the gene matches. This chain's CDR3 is CASSPPTGNYGYTF. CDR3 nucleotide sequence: TGCGCCAGCAGCCCTCCGACAGGGAACTATGGCTACACCTTC.

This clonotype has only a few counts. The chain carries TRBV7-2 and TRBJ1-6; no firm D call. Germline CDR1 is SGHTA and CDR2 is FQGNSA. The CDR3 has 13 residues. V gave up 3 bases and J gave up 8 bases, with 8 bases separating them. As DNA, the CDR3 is TGTGCCAGCAGCTTTTTGACCGATTCACCCCTCCACTTT. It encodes CASSFLTDSPLHF. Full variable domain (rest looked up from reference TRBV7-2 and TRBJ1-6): GAGVSQSPSNKVTEKGKDVELRCDPISGHTALYWYRQSLGQGLEFLIYFQGNSAPDKSGLPSDRFSAERTGGSVSTLTIQRTQQEDSAVYLCASSFLTDSPLHFGNGTRLTVT.

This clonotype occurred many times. CDR3 DNA: TGCGCCAGCGGCAGTGGGACGGTCCAAGAGACCCAGTACTTC. Translating it yields CASGSGTVQETQYF. This chain connects TRBV5-1 to TRBJ2-5, with D perhaps being TRBD1 or TRBD2 (5 bases each). Germline V gives CDR1 SGHRS, CDR2 YFSETQ. The V end was cut by 7 bases, the J end by 1 base, with 14 bases between. There are 14 residues in the CDR3.

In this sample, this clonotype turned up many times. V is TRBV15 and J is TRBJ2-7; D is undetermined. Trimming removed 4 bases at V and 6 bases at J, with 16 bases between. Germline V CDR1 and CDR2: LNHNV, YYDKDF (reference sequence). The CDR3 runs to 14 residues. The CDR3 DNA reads TGTGCCACCAGCAAAGAAGCCGCTGGGGTCGAGCAGTACTTC. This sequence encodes CATSKEAAGVEQYF.

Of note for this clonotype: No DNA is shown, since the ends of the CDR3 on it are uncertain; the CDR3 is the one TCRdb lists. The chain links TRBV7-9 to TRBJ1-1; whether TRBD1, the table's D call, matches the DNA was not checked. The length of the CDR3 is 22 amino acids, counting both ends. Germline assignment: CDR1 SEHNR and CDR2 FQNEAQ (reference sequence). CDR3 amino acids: CASSFYICSARTGGAWQTEAFF.

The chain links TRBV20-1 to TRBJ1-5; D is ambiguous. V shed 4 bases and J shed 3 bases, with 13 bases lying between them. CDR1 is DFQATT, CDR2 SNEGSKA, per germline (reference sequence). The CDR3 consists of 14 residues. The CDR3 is CSAIYSQNNQPQHF. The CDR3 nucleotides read TGCAGTGCTATATATTCGCAGAACAATCAGCCCCAGCATTTT.

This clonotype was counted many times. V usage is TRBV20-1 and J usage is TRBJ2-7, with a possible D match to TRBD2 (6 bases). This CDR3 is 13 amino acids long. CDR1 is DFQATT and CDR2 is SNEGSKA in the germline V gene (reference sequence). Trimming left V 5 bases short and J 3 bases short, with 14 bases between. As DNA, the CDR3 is TGCAGTGCTGGGCCTTCGGGACTCTACGAGCAGTACTTC. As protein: CSAGPSGLYEQYF.

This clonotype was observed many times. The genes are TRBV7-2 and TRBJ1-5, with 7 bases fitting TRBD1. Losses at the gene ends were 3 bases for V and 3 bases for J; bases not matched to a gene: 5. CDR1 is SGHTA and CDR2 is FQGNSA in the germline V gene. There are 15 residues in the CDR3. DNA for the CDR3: TGTGCCAGCAGCTTTACGGGACAGTTCAATCAGCCCCAGCATTTT. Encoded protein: CASSFTGQFNQPQHF.